This T cell receptor (beta chain) appears in the sequencing data of a study of T cells in Graves' hyperthyroidism and ophthalmopathy. Details on this clonotype: Its target is not known.

Broader study findings: The authors' 13 V-J model separated ophthalmopathy from stable hyperthyroidism. Onset of ophthalmopathy came a median approximately 6.5 months after the model predicted it.

Every diagnosis used clinical symptoms, serum thyroxine and TRAb, thyroid ultrasound and orbital computed tomography. Each 10 ml fresh peripheral blood draw supplied the PBMCs. RNA transcripts yielded amplified TCR beta CDR3 regions. HTBI primers were employed in a first-round RT-PCR of the TCR CDR3. TCRdb itself ran the multiplex PCR reads through MiXCR, one entry per CDR3 protein. The table shows about 640,000 distinct CDR3 sequences, with around 21% occurring only once. The CDR3 spans 14 residues. The V gene lost 4 bases and the J gene lost 5 bases, with 11 bases spanning the gap. The germline V gene has CDR1 LGHNA and CDR2 YSLEER.

This chain connects TRBV4-3 to TRBJ2-2; D may be TRBD1 or TRBD2 (5 bases each). The TCR comes from a man in his thirties or forties with Graves' ophthalmopathy. The specimen sequenced was blood. The CDR3 nucleotides are TGCGCCAGCAGCCCCGGGACGTGGACCGGGGAGCTGTTTTTT. This sequence encodes CASSPGTWTGELFF.